The entry that follows covers one TCR beta chain sequence. As yet, its antigen is unknown. The CDR3 totals 14 residues. The germline V gene has CDR1 SGHTA and CDR2 FQGNSA. With 5 bases clipped from V and 9 bases from J, the junction kept 7 bases outside the gene matches. PCR primers comprised 60 Vbeta and 13 Jbeta primers. Repertoires were generated with immunoSEQ multiplex PCR, while TCRdb's copy carries only in-frame clones and drops some. The sample has under 200,000 clones, approximately 83% seen once. The data originate from a study of cytomegalovirus exposure and HLA in healthy donors. Whole-study results and caveats: The later analysis indicated that the majority of CMV-associated TCR beta chains appeared HLA-restricted. Most TCR sequences proved rare, with some public TCRs found in many donors. Most of the TCR beta V segments (in an earlier analysis) were productive either about 90% or about 30% of the time. The availability of immune exposure information extended only to CMV serostatus.

Sequenced input: PBMCs. The origin of this receptor is a man between 18 and 29 years old in good health and CMV-seropositive. V usage is TRBV7-2 and J usage is TRBJ2-1; 10 bases are a match to TRBD1. The CDR3 sequence: CASSRQGAMGEQFF. CDR3 in DNA: TGTGCCAGCAGCCGACAGGGGGCTATGGGTGAGCAGTTCTTC. Complete variable domain (other parts from reference TRBV7-2 and TRBJ2-1): GAGVSQSPSNKVTEKGKDVELRCDPISGHTALYWYRQSLGQGLEFLIYFQGNSAPDKSGLPSDRFSAERTGGSVSTLTIQRTQQEDSAVYLCASSRQGAMGEQFFGPGTRLTVL.